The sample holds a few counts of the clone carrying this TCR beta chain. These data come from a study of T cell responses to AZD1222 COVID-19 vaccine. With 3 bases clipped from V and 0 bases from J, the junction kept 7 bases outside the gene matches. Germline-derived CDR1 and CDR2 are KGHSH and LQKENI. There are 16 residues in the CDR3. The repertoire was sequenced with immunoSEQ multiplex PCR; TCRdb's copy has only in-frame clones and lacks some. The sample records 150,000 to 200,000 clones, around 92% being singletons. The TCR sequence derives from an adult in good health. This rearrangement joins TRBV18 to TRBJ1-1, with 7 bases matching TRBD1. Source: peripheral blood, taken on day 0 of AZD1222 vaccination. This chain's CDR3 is CASSPSYRGMNTEAFF. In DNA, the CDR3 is TGTGCCAGCTCACCGTCATACAGGGGCATGAACACTGAAGCTTTCTTT.